The entry that follows covers one T cell receptor beta chain sequence. The antigen is not known. V shed 4 bases and J shed 0 bases, with 20 bases lying between them. The CDR3 runs 18 residues. Germline lookup yields CDR1 SGDLS and CDR2 YYNGEE. Hyperthyroidism in the patients, aged 18 to 65, was newly diagnosed and under 2 months in duration. The study left out patients who had uncontrolled infection, other autoimmune disease, pregnancy or lactation. The source of the sample is a study of T cells in Graves' hyperthyroidism and ophthalmopathy. Study outcomes and limitations: Stable hyperthyroidism was told apart from ophthalmopathy by a model built on 13 V-J features. In blood, most of the thyroid clonotypes expanded above 0.001 were also present.

RNA transcripts were the template for amplifying TCR beta CDR3 regions. The TCR CDR3 was amplified in a first-round RT-PCR using the HTBI primer set. TCRdb redid the calling of the multiplex PCR reads with MiXCR, one entry per CDR3 protein. The data hold hundreds of thousands of distinct CDR3 sequences, with around 16% observed a single time. The genes are TRBV9 and TRBJ2-1; D gene uncertain. The sequenced material came from blood. This sequence was found in a woman between 18 and 30 years old with Graves' hyperthyroidism. CDR3 region: CASSPKTRRRFSYNEQFF. CDR3 coding DNA: TGTGCCAGCAGCCCGAAAACCCGACGGCGATTCTCCTACAATGAGCAGTTCTTC.